The 21 T cell receptor beta chains listed next were all sequenced from one sample in a study of patients and donors after allogeneic stem cell transplantation. MiXCR was run by TCRdb on the RT-PCR reads, yielding one entry per CDR3 protein. The sample has about 40,000 distinct CDR3 sequences; about 30% are singletons. The specimen was blood, either unsorted or a sorted T cell fraction (not recorded which). The receptors originated from a human donor who was either an allogeneic HSCT recipient or a stem cell or donor lymphocyte infusion donor (not recorded which). It is not recorded whose cells these are; they may come from a transplant donor.

CDR3 nucleotide sequence: TGTGCCAGTAGCCTCGGACACCGAGCGCGGGCTGAGCAGTTCTTC. Its translation is CASSLGHRARAEQFF. The chain has TRBV19 and TRBJ2-1, with D possibly called TRBD1 or TRBD2 (5 bases each). The V end lost 6 bases, the J end lost 9 bases, and 21 bases lay between the germline ends. Germline assignment: CDR1 LNHDA and CDR2 SQIVND (reference sequence). This CDR3 is built from 15 residues.

This clonotype was seen repeatedly, ten times or more. The chain is built from TRBV20-1 and TRBJ1-3; D is undetermined. This CDR3 contains 13 residues. V gave up 6 bases and J gave up 0 bases, with 9 bases separating them. Germline CDR1 DFQATT, CDR2 SNEGSKA (reference sequence). CDR3 in DNA: TGCAGTGCCTCTTGGGGCTCTGGAAACACCATATATTTT. Translating it yields CSASWGSGNTIYF.

The chain has TRBV5-1 and TRBJ2-7; 14 nucleotides match TRBD2. Trimming took 4 bases from V and 4 from J; bases not matched to a gene: 7. The CDR3 extends over 16 amino acids. Germline V gene data show CDR1 as SGHRS and CDR2 as YFSETQ. The CDR3 region has the DNA TGCGCCAGCAGCCCCACCGGGACTAGCGGGAGTTACGAGCAGTACTTC. It translates to CASSPTGTSGSYEQYF.

The V and J genes are TRBV7-8 and TRBJ1-1; 9 bases match TRBD1. The CDR3 runs 14 residues. The germline gives CDR1 SGHVS, CDR2 FQNEAQ. J gave up 4 bases and V 5 bases, and 5 bases lay outside the gene matches. This CDR3 reads CASSRRDRVTEAFF. The CDR3 bases are TGTGCCAGCAGCCGCCGGGACAGGGTCACTGAAGCTTTCTTT.

The chain is built from TRBV4-3 and TRBJ1-3, with D unresolved. The CDR3 is made up of 14 amino acids. CDR1 is LGHNA, CDR2 YSLEER, per germline. The V gene lost 3 bases and the J gene lost 0 bases, with 6 bases spanning the gap. CDR3 loop: CASSHRSSGNTIYF. The CDR3, as DNA: TGCGCCAGCAGCCACAGGAGCTCTGGAAACACCATATATTTT.

In its sample, this clonotype was seen a few times. This chain's CDR3 is CASGTGAQATYNEQFF. CDR3 bases: TGTGCCAGCGGAACAGGGGCCCAGGCAACCTACAATGAGCAGTTCTTC. V is TRBV12-3 or TRBV12-4 and J is TRBJ2-1; TRBD1 agrees at 7 bases. The CDR3 sequence is 16 residues long. V lost 8 bases to trimming and J lost 2 bases; unmatched junction nucleotides: 12.

As concerns this clonotype: The conserved phenylalanine or tryptophan normally closing the CDR3 is absent here, so this likely arose from a read error. The chain joins TRBV20-1 to TRBJ2-3; D is possibly TRBD1 (6 bases). V lost 8 bases and J lost 3, with 21 bases in between. The CDR3 contains 15 residues. Germline V gives CDR1 DFQATT, CDR2 SNEGSKA (reference sequence). The CDR3 region has the DNA TGCAGTATTCCCTCCGGGACAAAGAGGACAGATACGCAGTATTCT. It codes for CSIPSGTKRTDTQYS.

This rearrangement joins TRBV19 to TRBJ2-7; D call uncertain. The length of the CDR3 is 14 residues. CDR1 is LNHDA, CDR2 SQIVND, per germline (reference sequence). V lost 0 bases, J lost 3 bases, and 9 bases lay in between. CDR3 DNA: TGTGCCAGTAGTATAGATCAAGGGATCTACGAGCAGTACTTC. Its translation: CASSIDQGIYEQYF.

This clonotype was seen more than once but under ten times. The rearrangement uses TRBV7-2 and TRBJ1-3; 9 bases align to TRBD1. The V and J ends lost 1 base and 5 bases, in that order; junction bases with no gene match: 9. The CDR3 is 17 amino acids. CDR1 SGHTA and CDR2 FQGNSA come from the germline V gene. CDR3 sequence (DNA): TGTGCCAGCAGCTTAGTCCCCACGACAGGGGGGAGAAACACCATATATTTT. Encoded protein: CASSLVPTTGGRNTIYF. The variable domain in full, with the rest retrieved from reference TRBV7-2 and TRBJ1-3, is GAGVSQSPSNKVTEKGKDVELRCDPISGHTALYWYRQSLGQGLEFLIYFQGNSAPDKSGLPSDRFSAERTGGSVSTLTIQRTQQEDSAVYLCASSLVPTTGGRNTIYFGEGSWLTVV.

The rearrangement joins TRBV6-5 to TRBJ1-6, with D unresolved. This CDR3 has 18 amino acids. Germline V gene sequence: CDR1 MNHEY, CDR2 SVGAGI. V shed 6 bases and J shed 0 bases, with 18 bases lying between them. In nucleotides, the CDR3 is TGTGCCAGCAGACGTCCTTCTAGAGGGAGCTCCTATAATTCACCCCTCCACTTT. Its translation is CASRRPSRGSSYNSPLHF.

On this clonotype itself: The junction and the germline gene differ at one end; a read error may be behind it. The J gene is TRBJ1-2, the V gene TRBV28, with a weak D call TRBD1 (5 bases). Germline CDR1 reads MDHEN; CDR2 reads SYDVKM. This CDR3 is 16 amino acids long. CDR3 loop: CASSLTLPGREYGYTF. The CDR3 DNA follows: TGTGCCAGCAGTTTAACCTTACCAGGGAGGGAATATGGGTACACCTTC.

This clonotype showed up just a few times. The chain employs TRBV18 and TRBJ1-5; perhaps TRBD1 as D (5 bases). Germline values: CDR1 KGHSH, CDR2 LQKENI. The ends were cut back, 3 bases at V and 7 bases at J, with 16 bases in the middle. CDR3 length: 15 amino acids. The CDR3: CASSPAEGAKQPQHF. The CDR3 DNA reads TGTGCCAGCTCACCGGCTGAAGGGGCAAAGCAGCCCCAGCATTTT.

This clonotype was recorded a few times. V and J are TRBV7-3 and TRBJ2-2; 14 positions agree with TRBD2. After removal of 5 bases from V and 8 bases from J, the junction contained 7 bases not matched to a gene. From germline, CDR1 is SGHTA and CDR2 FQGTGA. The CDR3 totals 16 residues. The chain's CDR3 is CASSPTSGRAFGELFF. The CDR3 nucleotides read TGTGCCAGCAGCCCGACTAGCGGGAGGGCCTTTGGGGAGCTGTTTTTT.

The chain couples TRBV20-1 to TRBJ2-1; TRBD2 agrees at 9 bases. This CDR3 is 14 amino acids long. The ends lost 2 bases at V and 8 bases at J; junction bases unmatched: 7. Germline CDR1 reads DFQATT; CDR2 reads SNEGSKA (reference sequence). In nucleotides, the CDR3 is TGCAGTGCTAGACCTCTAGCGGGAATGGATGAGCAGTTCTTC. Encoded protein: CSARPLAGMDEQFF.

This clonotype has more than one count but fewer than ten. The chain combines TRBV18 with TRBJ2-3; 9 nucleotides align to TRBD1. V was clipped by 4 bases and J by 4 bases; unmatched bases: 12. The CDR3 length is 17 residues. Per the germline V gene, CDR1 is KGHSH and CDR2 is LQKENI. In DNA form, the CDR3 reads TGTGCCAGCTCACTCCAAAGCCCCGGGACAGGGTCAGATACGCAGTATTTT. This gives the protein CASSLQSPGTGSDTQYF.

This sequence joins TRBV6-2 or TRBV6-3 and TRBJ1-2; D is unresolved. V was clipped by 2 bases and J by 1 base, with 11 bases between them. This CDR3 is 15 amino acids long. Per germline, CDR1 MNHEY and CDR2 SVGEGT. The CDR3 reads CASSYGTGNNYGYTF. CDR3 sequence (DNA): TGTGCCAGCAGTTACGGAACGGGGAATAACTATGGCTACACCTTC.

The chain has TRBV10-1 and TRBJ2-7, with 7 bases that match TRBD2. The CDR3 runs to 14 residues. V was clipped by 5 bases and J by 1 base; unmatched bases: 5. Germline V gene sequence: CDR1 WNHNN, CDR2 SYGVQD (reference sequence). CDR3 nucleotide sequence: TGCGCCAGCAGTAGGGCTAGCGGATCCTACGAGCAGTACTTC. It yields the protein CASSRASGSYEQYF.

This clonotype was detected only a few times. The chain employs TRBV29-1 and TRBJ2-4; 7 positions match TRBD1. Trimming at V came to 7 bases and at J to 14 bases, leaving 11 bases not matched to a gene. CDR1 SQVTM and CDR2 ANQGSEA come from the germline V gene. CDR3 length: 11 residues. CDR3 sequence reads: CSAKDDRVEYF. CDR3 DNA: TGCAGCGCTAAAGATGACAGGGTGGAGTACTTC.

Many counts were recorded for this clonotype. The V call is TRBV27, the J call TRBJ1-5; D is uncertain. Trimming stripped 5 bases from V and 4 bases from J, with 12 bases between. This CDR3 has 14 amino acids. The germline V gene has CDR1 MNHEY and CDR2 SMNVEV (reference sequence). In DNA form, the CDR3 reads TGTGCCAGCAGTCCCGGGATTTTGAATCAGCCCCAGCATTTT. It codes for CASSPGILNQPQHF.

The CDR3 coding sequence is TGCGCCAGCAGCCTAGGGGGCTTTGAAGCTTTCTTT. Amino acid sequence: CASSLGGFEAFF. The J gene is TRBJ1-1, the V gene TRBV5-1, with 7 positions matching TRBD1. The CDR3 loop spans 12 amino acids. With V trimmed by 4 bases and J by 7 bases, 4 bases remained unmatched. The germline gives CDR1 SGHRS, CDR2 YFSETQ.

This clonotype was counted at least ten times. The rearrangement links TRBV27 to TRBJ1-5, with D maybe TRBD1 (5 bases). The CDR3 length is 15 residues. Trimming removed 5 bases from V and 5 bases from J, with 16 bases in between. Germline V gene sequence: CDR1 MNHEY, CDR2 SMNVEV (reference sequence). The chain's CDR3 is CASSPRPGGDQPQHF. DNA for the CDR3: TGTGCCAGCAGTCCTCGTCCCGGGGGGGATCAGCCCCAGCATTTT.